The subject of this entry is one T cell receptor (beta chain). Looked up from germline, CDR1 is SNHLY and CDR2 is FYNNEI. CDR3 size: 17 residues. The V and J ends lost 10 bases and 0 bases, in that order; junction bases with no gene match: 13. Data came from immunoSEQ multiplex PCR; TCRdb stores just in-frame clones and leaves some out. The sample records around 70,000 clones, about 90% being singletons. This specimen comes from a study of blood T cell repertoires in COVID-19. Sequenced material: peripheral blood. The TCR sequence derives from a human donor in a cohort sampled during active COVID-19. V usage is TRBV2 and J usage is TRBJ2-1; 9 bases map to TRBD2. CDR3 protein: CATSGLASKSSYNEQFF. The CDR3 bases are TGTGCCACCTCGGGACTAGCCTCGAAGAGCTCCTACAATGAGCAGTTCTTC. Full variable domain (rest looked up from reference TRBV2 and TRBJ2-1): EPEVTQTPSHQVTQMGQEVILRCVPISNHLYFYWYRQILGQKVEFLVSFYNNEISEKSEIFDDQFSVERPDGSNFTLKIRSTKLEDSAMYFCATSGLASKSSYNEQFFGPGTRLTVL.